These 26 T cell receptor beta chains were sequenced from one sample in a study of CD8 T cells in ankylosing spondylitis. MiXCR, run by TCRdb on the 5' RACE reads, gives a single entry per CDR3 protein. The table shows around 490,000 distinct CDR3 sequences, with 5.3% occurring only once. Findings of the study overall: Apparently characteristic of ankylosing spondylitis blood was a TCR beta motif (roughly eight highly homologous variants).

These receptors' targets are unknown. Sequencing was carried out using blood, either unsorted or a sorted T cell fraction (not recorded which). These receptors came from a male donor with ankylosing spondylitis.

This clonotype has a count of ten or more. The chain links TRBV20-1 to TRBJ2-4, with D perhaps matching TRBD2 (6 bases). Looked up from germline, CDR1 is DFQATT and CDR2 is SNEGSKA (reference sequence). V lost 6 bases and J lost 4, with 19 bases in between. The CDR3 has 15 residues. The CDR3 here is CSARKGERAKNIQYF. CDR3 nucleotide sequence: TGCAGTGCCCGTAAGGGAGAGCGGGCTAAAAACATTCAGTACTTC.

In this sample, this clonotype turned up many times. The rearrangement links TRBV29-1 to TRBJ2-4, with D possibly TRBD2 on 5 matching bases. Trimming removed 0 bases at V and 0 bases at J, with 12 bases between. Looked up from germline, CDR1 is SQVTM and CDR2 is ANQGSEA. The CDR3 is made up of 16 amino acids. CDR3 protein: CSVEDLRGLAKNIQYF. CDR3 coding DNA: TGCAGCGTTGAAGATCTTCGAGGGCTAGCCAAAAACATTCAGTACTTC.

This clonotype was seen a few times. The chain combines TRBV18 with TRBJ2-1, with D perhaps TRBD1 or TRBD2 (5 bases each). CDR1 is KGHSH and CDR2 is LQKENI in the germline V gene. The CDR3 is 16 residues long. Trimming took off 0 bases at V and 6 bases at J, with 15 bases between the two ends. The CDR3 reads CASSPPGPIFANEQFF. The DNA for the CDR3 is TGTGCCAGCTCACCACCGGGACCCATTTTTGCCAATGAGCAGTTCTTC.

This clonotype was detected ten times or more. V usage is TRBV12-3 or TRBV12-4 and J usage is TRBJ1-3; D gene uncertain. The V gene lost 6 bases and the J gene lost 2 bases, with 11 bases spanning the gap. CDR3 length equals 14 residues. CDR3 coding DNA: TGTGCCAGCAGCCCGGTCCAGGCTGGAAACACCATATATTTT. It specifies CASSPVQAGNTIYF.

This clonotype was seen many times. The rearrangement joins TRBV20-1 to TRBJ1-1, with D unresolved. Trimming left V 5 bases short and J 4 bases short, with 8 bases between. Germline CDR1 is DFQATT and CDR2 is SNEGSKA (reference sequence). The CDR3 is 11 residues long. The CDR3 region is CSAGEGTEAFF. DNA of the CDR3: TGCAGTGCTGGTGAGGGCACTGAAGCTTTCTTT.

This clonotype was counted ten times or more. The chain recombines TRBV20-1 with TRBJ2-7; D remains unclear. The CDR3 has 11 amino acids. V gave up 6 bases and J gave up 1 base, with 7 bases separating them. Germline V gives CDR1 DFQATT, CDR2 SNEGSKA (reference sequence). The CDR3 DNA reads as TGCAGTGCCATCCATTCCTACGAGCAGTACTTC. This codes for CSAIHSYEQYF.

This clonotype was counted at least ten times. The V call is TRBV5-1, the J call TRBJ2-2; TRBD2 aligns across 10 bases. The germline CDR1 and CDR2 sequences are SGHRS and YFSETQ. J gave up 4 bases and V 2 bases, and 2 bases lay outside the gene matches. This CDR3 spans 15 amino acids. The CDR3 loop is CASSFSSGSTGELFF. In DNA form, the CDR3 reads TGCGCCAGCAGCTTCTCTAGCGGGAGCACCGGGGAGCTGTTTTTT.

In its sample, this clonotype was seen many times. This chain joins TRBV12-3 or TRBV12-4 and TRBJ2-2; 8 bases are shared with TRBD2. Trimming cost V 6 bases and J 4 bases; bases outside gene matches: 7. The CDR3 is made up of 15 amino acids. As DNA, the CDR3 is TGTGCCAGCAGACAAAGCGGGGGAGTCACCGGGGAGCTGTTTTTT. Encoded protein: CASRQSGGVTGELFF.

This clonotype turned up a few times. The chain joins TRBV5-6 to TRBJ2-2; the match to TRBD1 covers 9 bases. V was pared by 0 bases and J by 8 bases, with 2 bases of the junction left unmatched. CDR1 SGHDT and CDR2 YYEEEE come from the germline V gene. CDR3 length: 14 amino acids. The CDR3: CASSLDRGLGELFF. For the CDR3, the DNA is TGTGCCAGCAGCTTGGACAGGGGGCTTGGGGAGCTGTTTTTT.

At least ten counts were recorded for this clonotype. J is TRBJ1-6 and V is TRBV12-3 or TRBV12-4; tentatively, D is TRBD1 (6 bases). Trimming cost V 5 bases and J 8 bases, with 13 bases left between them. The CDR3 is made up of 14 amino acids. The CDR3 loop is CASSPRRTDSPLHF. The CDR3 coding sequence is TGTGCCAGCAGTCCGCGTCGGACAGATTCACCCCTCCACTTT.

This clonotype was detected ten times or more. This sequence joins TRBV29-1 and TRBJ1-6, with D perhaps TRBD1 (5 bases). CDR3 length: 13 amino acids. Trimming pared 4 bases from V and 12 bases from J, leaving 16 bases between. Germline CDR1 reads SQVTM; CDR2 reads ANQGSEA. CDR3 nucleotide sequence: TGCAGCGTTGCTCAGGGTCCTCGGGGACCCCTCCACTTT. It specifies CSVAQGPRGPLHF.

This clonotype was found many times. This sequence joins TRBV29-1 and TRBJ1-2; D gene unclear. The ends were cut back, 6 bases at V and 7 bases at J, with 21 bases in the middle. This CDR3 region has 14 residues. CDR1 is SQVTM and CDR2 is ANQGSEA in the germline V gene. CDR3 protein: CSVATINLGRGYTF. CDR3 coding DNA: TGCAGCGTCGCCACTATAAACCTCGGTCGTGGCTACACCTTC.

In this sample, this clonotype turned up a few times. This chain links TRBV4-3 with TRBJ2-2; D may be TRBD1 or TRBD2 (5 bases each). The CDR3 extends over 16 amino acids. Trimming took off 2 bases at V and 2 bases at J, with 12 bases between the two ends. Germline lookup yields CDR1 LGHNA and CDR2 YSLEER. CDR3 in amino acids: CASSQQIGGNTGELFF. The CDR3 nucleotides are TGCGCCAGCAGCCAACAAATTGGGGGTAACACCGGGGAGCTGTTTTTT.

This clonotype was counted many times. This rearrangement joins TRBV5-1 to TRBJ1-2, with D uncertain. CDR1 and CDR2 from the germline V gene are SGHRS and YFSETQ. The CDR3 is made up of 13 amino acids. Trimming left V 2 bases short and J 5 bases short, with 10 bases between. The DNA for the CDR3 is TGCGCCAGCAGCTTAACCGGACGGTATGGCTACACCTTC. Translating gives CASSLTGRYGYTF.

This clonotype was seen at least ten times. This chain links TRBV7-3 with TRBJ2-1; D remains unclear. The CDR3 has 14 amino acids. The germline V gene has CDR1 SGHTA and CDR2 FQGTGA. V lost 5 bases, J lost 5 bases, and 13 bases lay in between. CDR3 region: CASSRILGDNEQFF. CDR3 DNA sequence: TGTGCCAGCAGCAGAATTTTGGGCGACAATGAGCAGTTCTTC.

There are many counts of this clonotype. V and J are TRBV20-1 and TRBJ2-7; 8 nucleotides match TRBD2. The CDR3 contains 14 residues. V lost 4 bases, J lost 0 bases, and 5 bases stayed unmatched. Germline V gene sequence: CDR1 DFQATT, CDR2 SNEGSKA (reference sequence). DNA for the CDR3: TGCAGTGCTAATCAAGCGGGGGCCTCCTACGAGCAGTACTTC. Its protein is CSANQAGASYEQYF.

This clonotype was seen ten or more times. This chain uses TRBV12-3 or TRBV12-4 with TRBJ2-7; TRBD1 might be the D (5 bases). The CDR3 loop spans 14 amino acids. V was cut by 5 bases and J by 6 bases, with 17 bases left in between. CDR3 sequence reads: CASSPPQGGGEQYF. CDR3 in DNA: TGTGCCAGCAGTCCCCCGCAGGGTGGTGGCGAGCAGTACTTC.

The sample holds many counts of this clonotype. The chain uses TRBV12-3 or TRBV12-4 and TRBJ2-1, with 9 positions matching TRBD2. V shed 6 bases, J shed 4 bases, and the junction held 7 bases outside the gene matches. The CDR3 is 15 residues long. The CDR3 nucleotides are TGTGCCAGCAGCCCCGCTAGCGGGAATTACAATGAGCAGTTCTTC. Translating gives CASSPASGNYNEQFF.

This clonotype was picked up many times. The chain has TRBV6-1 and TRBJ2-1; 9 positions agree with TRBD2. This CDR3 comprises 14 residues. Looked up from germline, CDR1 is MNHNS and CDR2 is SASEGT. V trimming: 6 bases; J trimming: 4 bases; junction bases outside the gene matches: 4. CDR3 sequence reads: CASRVTSGYNEQFF. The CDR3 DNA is TGTGCCAGCAGGGTGACTAGCGGATACAATGAGCAGTTCTTC.

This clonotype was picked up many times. The DNA for the CDR3 is TGTGCCAGCAGGCCACTAAGGGGGGGAATTCCTGGAAACACCATATATTTT. It specifies CASRPLRGGIPGNTIYF. The gene calls are TRBV6-1 and TRBJ1-3; TRBD1 might be the D (6 bases). V was clipped by 6 bases and J by 2 bases, with 20 bases between them. Looked up from germline, CDR1 is MNHNS and CDR2 is SASEGT. This CDR3 contains 17 residues.

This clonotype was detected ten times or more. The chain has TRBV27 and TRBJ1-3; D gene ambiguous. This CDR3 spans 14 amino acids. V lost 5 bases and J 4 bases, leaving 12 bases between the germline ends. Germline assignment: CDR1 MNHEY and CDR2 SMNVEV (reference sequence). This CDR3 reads CASSPTGRGNTIYF. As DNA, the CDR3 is TGTGCCAGCAGTCCCACCGGGCGAGGAAACACCATATATTTT.

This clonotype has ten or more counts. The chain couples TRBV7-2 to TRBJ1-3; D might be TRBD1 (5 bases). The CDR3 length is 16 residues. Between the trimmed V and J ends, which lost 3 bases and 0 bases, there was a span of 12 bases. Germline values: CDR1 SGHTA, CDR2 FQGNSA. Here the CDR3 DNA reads TGTGCCAGCAGCTTGTTGACAGCCGACTCTGGAAACACCATATATTTT. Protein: CASSLLTADSGNTIYF.

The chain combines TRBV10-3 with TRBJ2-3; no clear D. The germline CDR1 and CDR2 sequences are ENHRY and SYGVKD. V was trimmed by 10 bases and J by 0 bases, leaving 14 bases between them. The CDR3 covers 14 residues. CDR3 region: CATNYWASTDTQYF. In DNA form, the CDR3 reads TGTGCCACCAACTACTGGGCTAGCACAGATACGCAGTATTTT.

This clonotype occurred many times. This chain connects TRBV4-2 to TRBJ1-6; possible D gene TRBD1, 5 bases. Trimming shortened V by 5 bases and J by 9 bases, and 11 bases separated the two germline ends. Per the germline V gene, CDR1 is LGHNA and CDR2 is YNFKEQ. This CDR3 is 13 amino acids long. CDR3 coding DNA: TGTGCCAGCAGCGGGACTCTAATTTCACCCCTCCACTTT. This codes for CASSGTLISPLHF.

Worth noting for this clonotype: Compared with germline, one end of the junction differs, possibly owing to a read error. In nucleotides, the CDR3 is TGCTGTGCTTGTCAGACAGGGGGGCGGTATCAGCCCCAGCATTTT. It translates to CCACQTGGRYQPQHF. The V gene is TRBV20-1, the J gene TRBJ1-5; 9 nucleotides line up with TRBD1. The CDR3 contains 15 residues. Germline V CDR1 and CDR2: DFQATT, SNEGSKA (reference sequence).

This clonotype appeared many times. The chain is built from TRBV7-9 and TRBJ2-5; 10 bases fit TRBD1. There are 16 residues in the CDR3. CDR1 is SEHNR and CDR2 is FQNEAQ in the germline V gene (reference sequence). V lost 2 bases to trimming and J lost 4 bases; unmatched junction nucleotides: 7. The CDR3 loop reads CASSLSFGTGVETQYF. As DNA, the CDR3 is TGTGCCAGCAGCTTAAGCTTCGGGACAGGGGTAGAGACCCAGTACTTC.